Following are 32 T cell receptor beta chains from one sample sequenced in a study of tumour-infiltrating T cells in Burkitt lymphoma. The assay was immunoSEQ multiplex PCR, and TCRdb's table has in-frame clones only and misses some. The table includes approximately 46,000 clones, around 31% detected once. Material: tumor tissue. These receptors all come from a human donor with Burkitt lymphoma.

This clone occurred a few times. The V and J genes are TRBV10-3 and TRBJ1-4; the D gene is possibly TRBD1 (6 bases). Trimming stripped 6 bases from V and 3 bases from J, with 8 bases between. The CDR3 has 13 amino acids. Germline CDR1 reads ENHRY; CDR2 reads SYGVKD. DNA of the CDR3: TGTGCCATCAGGGGGGCGCCTAATGAAAAACTGTTTTTT. The encoded protein is CAIRGAPNEKLFF.

V and J are TRBV6-1 and TRBJ2-7, with TRBD1 matching over 8 bases. The germline CDR1 and CDR2 sequences are MNHNS and SASEGT. V gave up 6 bases and J gave up 4 bases; unmatched junction bases: 8. The CDR3 consists of 14 residues. In DNA form, the CDR3 reads TGTGCCAGCAGCCGGACAGGGAGAGAGTACGAGCAGTACTTC. Its protein is CASSRTGREYEQYF.

The V call is TRBV6-5, the J call TRBJ2-1; D tentatively reads TRBD1 or TRBD2 (6 bases each). V lost 0 bases and J 9 bases, leaving 15 bases between the germline ends. The length of the CDR3 is 15 residues. CDR1 and CDR2 from the germline V gene are MNHEY and SVGAGI. In nucleotides, the CDR3 is TGTGCCAGCAGTTACTCCGGGGGCCTACGTGCTGAGCAGTTCTTC. As protein: CASSYSGGLRAEQFF.

The J gene is TRBJ2-1, the V gene TRBV6-6, with D perhaps TRBD1 or TRBD2 (6 bases each). Trimming stripped 5 bases from V and 8 bases from J, with 22 bases between. Germline V CDR1 and CDR2: MNHNY, SVGAGI (reference sequence). The CDR3 is 16 residues long. The CDR3 protein is CASSPRDTLVADEQFF. The CDR3 DNA sequence: TGTGCCAGCAGTCCGAGGGACACCCTGGTAGCGGATGAGCAGTTCTTC.

The rearrangement joins TRBV7-2 to TRBJ2-5; D not resolved. Between the trimmed V and J ends, which lost 5 bases and 4 bases, there was a span of 17 bases. This CDR3 is 15 amino acids long. Germline V gene lookup returns CDR1 SGHTA and CDR2 FQGNSA. The CDR3, as DNA: TGTGCCAGCAGCCGTGACTCCATCCCCCCAGAGACCCAGTACTTC. Translated: CASSRDSIPPETQYF.

This rearrangement joins TRBV5-4 to TRBJ2-1; D is perhaps TRBD1 (6 bases). CDR3 length equals 13 residues. Germline V CDR1 and CDR2: SGHNT, YYREEE (reference sequence). Trimming removed 4 bases from V and 6 bases from J, with 11 bases in between. DNA of the CDR3: TGTGCCAGCAGCCTGCAGGGGTTCAATGAGCAGTTCTTC. Its protein is CASSLQGFNEQFF.

This clone was counted between two and nine times. In the same sample, other DNA sequences code for this CDR3. The gene calls are TRBV5-6 and TRBJ1-2, with 12 bases matching TRBD1. There are 14 residues in the CDR3. After removal of 4 bases from V and 11 bases from J, the junction contained 9 bases not matched to a gene. Germline CDR1 reads SGHDT; CDR2 reads YYEEEE. The CDR3 loop is CASSARDRGLRYTF. The DNA of the CDR3 is TGTGCCAGCAGCGCCAGGGACAGGGGGCTCAGGTACACCTTC. Full variable domain (missing parts from reference TRBV5-6 and TRBJ1-2): DAGVTQSPTHLIKTRGQQVTLRCSPKSGHDTVSWYQQALGQGPQFIFQYYEEEERQRGNFPDRFSGHQFPNYSSELNVNALLLGDSALYLCASSARDRGLRYTFGSGTRLTVV.

This sequence joins TRBV7-2 and TRBJ2-4, with D possibly matching TRBD2 (7 bases). Deletions cut 1 base from V and 1 base from J, with 14 bases between. The CDR3 consists of 17 residues. Looked up from germline, CDR1 is SGHTA and CDR2 is FQGNSA. In nucleotides, the CDR3 is TGTGCCAGCAGCTTAGATGGCGGGGGCGGTGCCAAAAACATTCAGTACTTC. This encodes CASSLDGGGGAKNIQYF.

The sample holds a few counts of this clone. The chain joins TRBV5-6 to TRBJ1-4; tentatively, D is TRBD1 (5 bases). Trimming pared 0 bases from V and 7 bases from J, leaving 10 bases between. The CDR3 covers 14 residues. Germline CDR1 SGHDT, CDR2 YYEEEE. The CDR3 DNA sequence: TGTGCCAGCAGCTTGGGGGGGAGTAGTGAAAAACTGTTTTTT. Its translation is CASSLGGSSEKLFF.

There are a few counts of this clone. The chain uses TRBV5-6 and TRBJ1-5; D is undetermined. Germline CDR1 is SGHDT and CDR2 is YYEEEE. Between the trimmed V and J ends, which lost 4 bases and 1 base, there was a span of 18 bases. The length of the CDR3 is 17 residues. CDR3 nucleotide sequence: TGTGCCAGCAGCCTATCGCTCTACTCGGGAAGCAATCAGCCCCAGCATTTT. Translating it yields CASSLSLYSGSNQPQHF.

This chain connects TRBV28 to TRBJ2-7; 8 bases line up with TRBD1. The V gene's germline CDR1 is MDHEN and CDR2 SYDVKM. V lost 8 bases, J lost 4 bases, and 13 bases stayed unmatched. The CDR3 sequence is 15 residues long. The CDR3 nucleotides are TGTGCCAGCGATAGCCGACAGGGGTCGTTATACGAGCAGTACTTC. This encodes CASDSRQGSLYEQYF.

The V and J genes are TRBV15 and TRBJ2-1, with D perhaps assigned TRBD1 or TRBD2 (6 bases each). V was cut by 1 base and J by 10 bases, with 17 bases left in between. This CDR3 region has 15 residues. Germline V CDR1 and CDR2: LNHNV, YYDKDF (reference sequence). Written as DNA, the CDR3 is TGTGCCACCAGCAGAGCAGAACGGGGGCAGGTGGAGCAGTTCTTC. It encodes CATSRAERGQVEQFF.

The chain links TRBV5-6 to TRBJ1-1, with 9 nucleotides matching TRBD1. Trimming took 4 bases from V and 4 from J; bases not matched to a gene: 11. Germline-derived CDR1 and CDR2 are SGHDT and YYEEEE. The CDR3 is 16 residues long. In DNA, the CDR3 is TGTGCCAGCAGCCACTCGGGACAGGGCGGTTTCACTGAAGCTTTCTTT. Translating it yields CASSHSGQGGFTEAFF.

The V and J genes are TRBV6-5 and TRBJ1-2, with TRBD1 matching over 7 bases. Germline V lookup: CDR1 MNHEY, CDR2 SVGAGI. The V segment lost 6 bases and the J segment 7 bases; nucleotides outside the gene matches: 8. The CDR3 covers 13 residues. The CDR3 spells CASSPPGGVGYTF. The CDR3 DNA sequence: TGTGCCAGCAGCCCCCCAGGGGGGGTTGGCTACACCTTC.

This chain uses TRBV28 with TRBJ2-5; D is unclear. The CDR3 spans 14 residues. In germline, CDR1 is MDHEN, CDR2 SYDVKM. The V end lost 2 bases, the J end lost 5 bases, and 12 bases lay between the germline ends. CDR3 protein: CASSLSGSKETQYF. CDR3 sequence (DNA): TGTGCCAGCAGTTTAAGTGGCTCCAAGGAGACCCAGTACTTC.

This sequence joins TRBV4-3 and TRBJ2-1; D is undetermined. V shed 0 bases and J shed 5 bases, with 5 bases lying between them. Germline V gives CDR1 LGHNA, CDR2 YSLEER. CDR3 length: 13 residues. The CDR3 is CASSQEANNEQFF. DNA of the CDR3: TGCGCCAGCAGCCAAGAAGCCAACAATGAGCAGTTCTTC.

This clone has only a few counts. This rearrangement joins TRBV2 to TRBJ2-7; D may be TRBD2 (5 bases). This CDR3 is built from 13 residues. Trimming took off 7 bases at V and 5 bases at J, with 15 bases between the two ends. Germline CDR1 SNHLY, CDR2 FYNNEI. The CDR3 protein is CASNEDGVDEQYF. The CDR3 bases are TGTGCCAGCAACGAGGACGGGGTGGACGAGCAGTACTTC.

This clone was seen only a few times. The V call is TRBV10-3, the J call TRBJ2-5; 13 bases align to TRBD2. The V gene end was trimmed by 6 bases and the J gene end by 5 bases; junction bases not matched to a gene: 0. This CDR3 has 13 amino acids. Per the germline V gene, CDR1 is ENHRY and CDR2 is SYGVKD. CDR3 bases: TGTGCCATCAGGGGACTAGCGGGGGAGACCCAGTACTTC. Amino acids: CAIRGLAGETQYF.

The V and J genes are TRBV7-9 and TRBJ2-6, with TRBD1 as a possible D gene (5 bases). Germline loops: CDR1 SEHNR, CDR2 FQNEAQ (reference sequence). V lost 5 bases, J lost 1 base, and 9 bases lay in between. The CDR3 length is 15 residues. The CDR3 reads CASSTGVSGANVLTF. The DNA for the CDR3 is TGTGCCAGCAGCACAGGAGTGTCTGGGGCCAACGTCCTGACTTTC.

CDR3 region: CASSVGGQSNTGELFF. The CDR3 DNA is TGTGCCAGCAGCGTAGGGGGGCAATCGAACACCGGGGAGCTGTTTTTT. This chain uses TRBV9 with TRBJ2-2, with D possibly TRBD1 on 6 matching bases. The V gene lost 0 bases and the J gene lost 0 bases, with 9 bases spanning the gap. CDR1 and CDR2 from the germline V gene are SGDLS and YYNGEE. This CDR3 spans 16 amino acids.

Only one count was recorded for this clone. This chain connects TRBV15 to TRBJ1-1; 11 nucleotides align to TRBD1. CDR3 length: 17 amino acids. Germline V lookup: CDR1 LNHNV, CDR2 YYDKDF (reference sequence). Unmatched junction bases numbered 8, after V lost 1 base and J lost 4 bases. CDR3 in DNA: TGTGCCACCAGCAGAGGCGGACAGGGGGCTCTCAGCACTGAAGCTTTCTTT. This gives the protein CATSRGGQGALSTEAFF.

This clone was seen only a few times. The chain recombines TRBV10-3 with TRBJ2-1; maybe TRBD1 (5 bases). Germline V lookup: CDR1 ENHRY, CDR2 SYGVKD. The CDR3 runs 13 residues. For the CDR3, the DNA is TGTGCAGGGTCACAGGCCCCCAACAATGAGCAGTTCTTC. This gives the protein CAGSQAPNNEQFF.

This clone was detected a few times. The chain links TRBV5-6 to TRBJ2-3; D not certain. The CDR3 runs to 14 residues. The V gene lost 4 bases and the J gene lost 5 bases, with 14 bases spanning the gap. In germline, CDR1 is SGHDT, CDR2 YYEEEE. CDR3 loop: CASSLSLDGDTQYF. The CDR3 bases are TGTGCCAGCAGCCTGTCCCTTGATGGAGATACGCAGTATTTT.

V usage is TRBV7-2 and J usage is TRBJ2-5; D is ambiguous. The CDR3 consists of 14 residues. Trimming cost V 1 base and J 0 bases, with 6 bases left between them. Per germline, CDR1 SGHTA and CDR2 FQGNSA. For the CDR3, the DNA is TGTGCCAGCAGCTTAGGGGCCTACCAAGAGACCCAGTACTTC. This encodes CASSLGAYQETQYF.

The chain joins TRBV20-1 to TRBJ2-7, with no clear D. CDR3 size: 11 residues. Trimming left V 2 bases short and J 6 bases short, with 8 bases between. Germline V gene sequence: CDR1 DFQATT, CDR2 SNEGSKA (reference sequence). The CDR3 is CSARSVTEQYF. The CDR3 DNA is TGCAGTGCTAGAAGCGTAACCGAGCAGTACTTC.

V and J are TRBV16 and TRBJ1-2; the D gene is possibly TRBD1 (5 bases). Trimming pared 4 bases from V and 7 bases from J, leaving 22 bases between. The CDR3 runs to 16 residues. Germline lookup yields CDR1 KGHSY and CDR2 FQNENV. CDR3 sequence: CASSLKSRQPESGYTF. The CDR3 bases are TGTGCCAGCAGCCTTAAAAGCAGACAGCCAGAGTCTGGCTACACCTTC.

Here the CDR3 DNA reads TGTGCCAGCACCATTACTCTCACAGGGGGCATGGGAGGCTACACCTTC. Translating gives CASTITLTGGMGGYTF. This chain connects TRBV5-6 to TRBJ1-2, with TRBD1 matching 9 bases. The CDR3 covers 16 residues. The junction had 17 bases not matched to a gene; V was cut back by 6 bases and J by 8 bases. Germline lookup yields CDR1 SGHDT and CDR2 YYEEEE.

This chain joins TRBV5-6 and TRBJ2-1; D uncertain. The CDR3 sequence is 13 residues long. Per the germline V gene, CDR1 is SGHDT and CDR2 is YYEEEE. Trimming took 0 bases from V and 3 from J, leaving 4 bases between them. CDR3 in DNA: TGTGCCAGCAGCTTGGACAACTACAATGAGCAGTTCTTC. Protein sequence: CASSLDNYNEQFF.

V and J are TRBV7-9 and TRBJ1-5; possibly TRBD1 for D (5 bases). The CDR3 sequence is 14 residues long. Looked up from germline, CDR1 is SEHNR and CDR2 is FQNEAQ (reference sequence). V dropped 5 bases and J dropped 3 bases, with 11 bases sitting between them. This CDR3 reads CASSGTANNQPQHF. The CDR3 coding sequence is TGTGCCAGCAGCGGGACTGCTAACAATCAGCCCCAGCATTTT.

The CDR3 loop reads CASSGDRGHGYTF. The CDR3 coding sequence is TGTGCCAGCAGTGGCGACAGGGGACATGGCTACACCTTC. The chain combines TRBV2 with TRBJ1-2; TRBD1 aligns across 8 bases. The CDR3 loop spans 13 amino acids. Germline V gene data show CDR1 as SNHLY and CDR2 as FYNNEI. The trim removed 4 bases at V and 6 bases at J, leaving 4 bases unmatched.

In this sample, this clone turned up a few times. V is TRBV5-4 and J is TRBJ1-6; D might be TRBD1 (6 bases). The CDR3 is 14 residues long. The V gene lost 1 base and the J gene lost 7 bases, with 9 bases spanning the gap. From germline, CDR1 is SGHNT and CDR2 YYREEE (reference sequence). This CDR3 reads CASSLPGQNSPLHF. As DNA, the CDR3 is TGTGCCAGCAGCTTGCCGGGACAAAATTCACCCCTCCACTTT.

This clone was seen a handful of times. V usage is TRBV5-4 and J usage is TRBJ1-2; 8 nucleotides agree with TRBD1. After removal of 2 bases from V and 4 bases from J, the junction contained 10 bases not matched to a gene. This CDR3 has 16 residues. Germline lookup yields CDR1 SGHNT and CDR2 YYREEE (reference sequence). This chain's CDR3 is CASSFETGDRGYGYTF. The CDR3, as DNA: TGTGCCAGCAGCTTTGAGACAGGGGATCGAGGCTATGGCTACACCTTC.